This T cell receptor (beta chain) was documented in a study of blood T cell repertoires in COVID-19. The wider study: Researchers got acute and convalescent COVID-19 samples from the United States, Italy and Spain. T cells, B-cell-depleted T cells, or PBMCs supplied cDNA or gDNA.

The V end was cut by 4 bases, the J end by 0 bases, with 19 bases between. Germline V gene lookup returns CDR1 LGHNA and CDR2 YNFKEQ. The CDR3 contains 17 residues. As originally analysed: Scientists estimated how many nucleated cells there were by amplifying reference gene primers. This table comes from immunoSEQ multiplex PCR, and its TCRdb copy is limited to in-frame clones, with some not included. D and trimming were read from the DNA, whereas the V and J calls and clone size are those reported in that table. Among around 20,000 clones listed, 70% to 85% were seen once. The sequence came from a human donor in a cohort sampled during active COVID-19. Material for sequencing was peripheral blood. This sequence joins TRBV4-2 and TRBJ2-7; tentative D call: TRBD2 (6 bases). The chain's CDR3 is CASSPEGPGGSSYEQYF. The CDR3 DNA follows: TGTGCCAGCAGCCCGGAGGGGCCGGGTGGGAGCTCCTACGAGCAGTACTTC.